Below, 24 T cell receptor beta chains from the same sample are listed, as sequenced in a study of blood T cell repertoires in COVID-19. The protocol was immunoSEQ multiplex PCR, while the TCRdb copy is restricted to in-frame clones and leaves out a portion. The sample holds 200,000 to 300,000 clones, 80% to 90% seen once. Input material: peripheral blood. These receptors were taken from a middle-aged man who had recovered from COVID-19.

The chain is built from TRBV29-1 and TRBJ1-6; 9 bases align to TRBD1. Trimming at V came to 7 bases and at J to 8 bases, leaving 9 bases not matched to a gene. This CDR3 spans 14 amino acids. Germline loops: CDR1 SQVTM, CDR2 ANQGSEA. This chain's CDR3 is CSGGQGSGDSPLHF. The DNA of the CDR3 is TGCAGCGGAGGACAGGGGTCGGGGGATTCACCCCTCCACTTT.

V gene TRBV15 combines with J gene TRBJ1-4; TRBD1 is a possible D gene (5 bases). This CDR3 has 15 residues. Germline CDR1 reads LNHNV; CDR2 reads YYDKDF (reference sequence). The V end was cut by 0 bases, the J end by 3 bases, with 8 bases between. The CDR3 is CATSRDGAANEKLFF. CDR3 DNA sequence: TGTGCCACCAGCAGAGATGGGGCAGCTAATGAAAAACTGTTTTTT.

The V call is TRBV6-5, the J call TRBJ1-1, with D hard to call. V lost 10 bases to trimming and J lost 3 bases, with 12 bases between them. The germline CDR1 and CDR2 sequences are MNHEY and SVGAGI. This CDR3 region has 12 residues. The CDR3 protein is CATRTGYTEAFF. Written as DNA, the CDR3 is TGTGCCACTCGAACGGGGTACACTGAAGCTTTCTTT.

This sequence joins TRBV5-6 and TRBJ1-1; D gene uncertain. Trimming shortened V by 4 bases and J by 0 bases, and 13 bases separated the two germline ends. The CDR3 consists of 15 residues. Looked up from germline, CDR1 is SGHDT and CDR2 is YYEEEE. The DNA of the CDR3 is TGTGCCAGCAGCCCCGGCGGGGTTCTGAACACTGAAGCTTTCTTT. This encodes CASSPGGVLNTEAFF.

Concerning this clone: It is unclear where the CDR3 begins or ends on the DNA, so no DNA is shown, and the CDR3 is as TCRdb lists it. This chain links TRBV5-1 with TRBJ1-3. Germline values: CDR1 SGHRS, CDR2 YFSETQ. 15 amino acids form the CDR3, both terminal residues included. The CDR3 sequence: CASSFGSGSGNTIYF.

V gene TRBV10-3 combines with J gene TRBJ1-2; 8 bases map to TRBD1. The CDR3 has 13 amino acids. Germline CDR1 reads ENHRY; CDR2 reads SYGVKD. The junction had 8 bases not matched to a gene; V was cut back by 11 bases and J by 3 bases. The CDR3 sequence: CASQQGDDYGYTF. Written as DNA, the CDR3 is TGTGCCTCCCAACAGGGGGATGACTATGGCTACACCTTC.

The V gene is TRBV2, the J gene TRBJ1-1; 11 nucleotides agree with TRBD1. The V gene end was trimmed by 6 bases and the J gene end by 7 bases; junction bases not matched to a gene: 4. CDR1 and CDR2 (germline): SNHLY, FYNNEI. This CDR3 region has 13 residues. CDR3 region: CASRDRGQNEAFF. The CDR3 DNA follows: TGTGCCAGCAGGGACAGGGGGCAAAATGAAGCTTTCTTT. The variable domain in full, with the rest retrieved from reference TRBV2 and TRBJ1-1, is EPEVTQTPSHQVTQMGQEVILRCVPISNHLYFYWYRQILGQKVEFLVSFYNNEISEKSEIFDDQFSVERPDGSNFTLKIRSTKLEDSAMYFCASRDRGQNEAFFGQGTRLTVV.

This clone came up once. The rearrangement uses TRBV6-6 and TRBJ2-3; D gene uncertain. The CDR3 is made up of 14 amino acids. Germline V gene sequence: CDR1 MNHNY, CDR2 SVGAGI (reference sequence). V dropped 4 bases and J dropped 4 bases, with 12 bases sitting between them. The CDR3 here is CASSSSRLADTQYF. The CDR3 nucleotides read TGTGCCAGCAGTTCTTCTCGACTGGCAGATACGCAGTATTTT.

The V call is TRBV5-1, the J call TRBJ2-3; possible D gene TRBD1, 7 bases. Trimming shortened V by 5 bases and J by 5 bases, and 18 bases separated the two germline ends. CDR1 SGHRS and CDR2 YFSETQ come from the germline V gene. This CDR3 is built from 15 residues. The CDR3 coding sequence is TGCGCCAGCAGGGAAAAACAGGGGACTCAAGATACGCAGTATTTT. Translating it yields CASREKQGTQDTQYF.

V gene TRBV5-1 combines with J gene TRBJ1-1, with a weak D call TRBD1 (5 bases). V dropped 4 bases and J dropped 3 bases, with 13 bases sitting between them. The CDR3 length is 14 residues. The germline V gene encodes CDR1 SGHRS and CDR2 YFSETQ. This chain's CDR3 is CASSEGTLYTEAFF. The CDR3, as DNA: TGCGCCAGCAGCGAGGGGACTCTTTACACTGAAGCTTTCTTT.

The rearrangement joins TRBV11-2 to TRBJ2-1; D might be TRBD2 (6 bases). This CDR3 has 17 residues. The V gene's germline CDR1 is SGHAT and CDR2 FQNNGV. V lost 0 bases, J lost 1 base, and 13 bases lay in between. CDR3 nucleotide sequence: TGTGCCAGCAGCTTAGAATCGCGGGGTCGATCCTACAATGAGCAGTTCTTC. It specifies CASSLESRGRSYNEQFF. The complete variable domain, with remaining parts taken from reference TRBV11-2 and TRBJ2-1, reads EAGVAQSPRYKIIEKRQSVAFWCNPISGHATLYWYQQILGQGPKLLIQFQNNGVVDDSQLPKDRFSAERLKGVDSTLKIQPAKLEDSAVYLCASSLESRGRSYNEQFFGPGTRLTVL.

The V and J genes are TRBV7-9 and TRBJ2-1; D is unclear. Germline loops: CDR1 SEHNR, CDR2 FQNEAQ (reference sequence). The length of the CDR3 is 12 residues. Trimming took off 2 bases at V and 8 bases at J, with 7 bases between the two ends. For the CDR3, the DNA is TGTGCCAGCAGCTTAACTGCGGATGAGCAGTTCTTC. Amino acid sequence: CASSLTADEQFF. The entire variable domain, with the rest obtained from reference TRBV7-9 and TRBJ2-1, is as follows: DTGVSQNPRHKITKRGQNVTFRCDPISEHNRLYWYRQTLGQGPEFLTYFQNEAQLEKSRLLSDRFSAERPKGSFSTLEIQRTEQGDSAMYLCASSLTADEQFFGPGTRLTVL.

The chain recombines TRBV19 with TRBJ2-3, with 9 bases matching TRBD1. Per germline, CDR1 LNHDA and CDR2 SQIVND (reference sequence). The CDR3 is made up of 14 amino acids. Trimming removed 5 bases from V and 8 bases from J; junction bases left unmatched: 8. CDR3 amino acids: CASSAADRGATQYF. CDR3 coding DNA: TGTGCCAGTAGTGCCGCGGACAGGGGAGCTACGCAGTATTTT.

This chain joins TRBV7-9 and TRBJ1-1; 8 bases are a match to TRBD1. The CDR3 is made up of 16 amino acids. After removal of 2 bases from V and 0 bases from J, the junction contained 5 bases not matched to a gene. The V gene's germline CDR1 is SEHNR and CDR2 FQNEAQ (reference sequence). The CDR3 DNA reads TGTGCCAGCAGCTTAACCAGGGACAGGATGAACACTGAAGCTTTCTTT. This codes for CASSLTRDRMNTEAFF.

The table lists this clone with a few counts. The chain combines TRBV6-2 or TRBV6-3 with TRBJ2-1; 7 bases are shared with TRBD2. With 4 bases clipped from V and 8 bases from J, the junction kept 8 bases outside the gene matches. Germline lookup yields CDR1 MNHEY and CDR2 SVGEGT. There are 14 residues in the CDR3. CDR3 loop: CASSLKAGDYEQFF. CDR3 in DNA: TGTGCCAGCAGTTTGAAGGCGGGAGACTATGAGCAGTTCTTC.

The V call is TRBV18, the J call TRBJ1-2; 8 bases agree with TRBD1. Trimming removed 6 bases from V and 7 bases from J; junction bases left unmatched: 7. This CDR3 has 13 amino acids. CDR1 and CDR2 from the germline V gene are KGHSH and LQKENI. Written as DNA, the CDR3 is TGTGCCAGCTCCCAGACAGGGGTTGGTGGCTACACCTTC. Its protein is CASSQTGVGGYTF.

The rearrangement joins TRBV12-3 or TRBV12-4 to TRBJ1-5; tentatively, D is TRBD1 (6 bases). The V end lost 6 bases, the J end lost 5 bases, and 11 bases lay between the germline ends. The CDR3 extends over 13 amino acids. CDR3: CASSQGHDQPQHF. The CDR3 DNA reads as TGTGCCAGCAGCCAGGGACACGATCAGCCCCAGCATTTT.

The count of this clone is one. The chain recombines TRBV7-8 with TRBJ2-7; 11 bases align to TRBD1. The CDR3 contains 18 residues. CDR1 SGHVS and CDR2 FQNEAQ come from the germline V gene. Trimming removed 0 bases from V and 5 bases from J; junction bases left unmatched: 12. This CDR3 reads CASSLAGTGGPPANEQYF. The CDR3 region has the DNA TGTGCCAGCAGCTTAGCCGGGACAGGGGGACCACCGGCCAACGAGCAGTACTTC.

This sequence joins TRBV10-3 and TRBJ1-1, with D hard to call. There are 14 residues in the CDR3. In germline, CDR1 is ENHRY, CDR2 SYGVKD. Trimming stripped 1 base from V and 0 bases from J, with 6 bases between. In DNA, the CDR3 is TGTGCCATCAGTGAGTTATCTGTGAACACTGAAGCTTTCTTT. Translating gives CAISELSVNTEAFF.

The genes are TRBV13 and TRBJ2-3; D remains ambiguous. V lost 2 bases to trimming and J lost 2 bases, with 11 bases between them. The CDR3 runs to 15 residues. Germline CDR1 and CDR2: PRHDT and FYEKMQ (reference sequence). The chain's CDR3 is CASSLNSFSTDTQYF. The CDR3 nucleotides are TGTGCCAGCAGCTTAAACAGTTTTTCCACAGATACGCAGTATTTT.

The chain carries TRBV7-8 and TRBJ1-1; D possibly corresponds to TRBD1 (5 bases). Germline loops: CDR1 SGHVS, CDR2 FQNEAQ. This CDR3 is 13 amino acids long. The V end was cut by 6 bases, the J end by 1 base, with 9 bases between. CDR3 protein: CASSSDRNTEAFF. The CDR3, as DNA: TGTGCCAGCAGTTCCGACAGGAACACTGAAGCTTTCTTT.

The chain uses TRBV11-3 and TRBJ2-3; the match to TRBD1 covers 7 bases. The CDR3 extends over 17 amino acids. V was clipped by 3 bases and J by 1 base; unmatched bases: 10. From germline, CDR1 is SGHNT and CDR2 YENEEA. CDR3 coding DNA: TGTGCCAGCAGCTTGGGAATTACAGGGGTCCGCACAGATACGCAGTATTTT. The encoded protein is CASSLGITGVRTDTQYF.

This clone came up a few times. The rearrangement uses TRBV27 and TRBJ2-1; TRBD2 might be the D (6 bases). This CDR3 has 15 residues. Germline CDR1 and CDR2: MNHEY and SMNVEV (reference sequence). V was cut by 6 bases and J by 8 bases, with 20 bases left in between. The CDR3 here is CASSIRGLGFYEQFF. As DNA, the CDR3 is TGTGCCAGCAGCATACGGGGGTTGGGGTTCTATGAGCAGTTCTTC.

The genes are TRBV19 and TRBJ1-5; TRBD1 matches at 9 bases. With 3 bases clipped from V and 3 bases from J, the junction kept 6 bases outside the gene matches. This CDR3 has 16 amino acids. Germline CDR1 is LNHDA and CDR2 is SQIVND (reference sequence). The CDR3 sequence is CASSIRDRVFNQPQHF. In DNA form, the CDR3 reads TGTGCCAGTAGTATTCGGGACAGGGTGTTCAATCAGCCCCAGCATTTT.